This T cell receptor (beta chain) was captured by sequencing in a study of Ad26.COV2.S vaccination and SARS-CoV-2 variants. Study as a whole: The vaccine Ad26.COV2.S was put into the muscle once, or twice with 56 days between.

General observations from the study: Analytic work on TCR breadth and depth might have understated the full extent of total T cell responses. Ad26.COV2.S recipients had broader spike-specific TCRs (P = 0.0014).

Comment on this clone: The antigen is not known.

Libraries were prepared by immunoSEQ multiplex PCR; TCRdb keeps only in-frame clonotypes and omits some of them. The table records hundreds of thousands of clones, roughly 86% of them present only once. Noted treatment: roughly 19 received Ad26.COV2.S at low or high dose, single or two shots; five or six received placebo; per-sample allocation not given. The samples were gathered on day 63 after the first injection of vaccine or placebo. Immunization relied on an Ad26 vector, which expressed Wuhan-strain SARS-CoV-2 spike. The starting material was peripheral blood, obtained in a trial of Ad26.COV2.S vaccine versus placebo. The sequence was collected from a person aged 18-60 years who received the Ad26.COV2.S COVID-19 vaccine or a placebo.

In DNA form, the CDR3 reads TGTGCCAGCAGCCCGGATGGGACAGCAAACACCGGGGAGCTGTTTTTT. Its translation: CASSPDGTANTGELFF. The gene calls are TRBV11-3 and TRBJ2-2; 7 nucleotides align to TRBD1. J was trimmed by 2 bases and V by 5 bases; bases with no gene match: 8. CDR3 size: 16 residues. Germline CDR1 SGHNT, CDR2 YENEEA.